Sequencing of this T cell receptor (beta chain) was carried out in a study of Graves' ophthalmopathy and Graves' hyperthyroidism. Amplifying from RNA transcripts, the study obtained TCR beta CDR3 regions. The first-round RT-PCR employed HTBI primers together with the Qiagen OneStep RT-PCR kit. A multiplex PCR was then performed as the second round. TCRdb re-derived calls from the multiplex PCR reads in MiXCR, one entry per CDR3 protein. The sample has around 1.1 million distinct CDR3 sequences; less than 45% are singletons. The CDR3 length is 12 residues. CDR1 and CDR2 from the germline V gene are DFQATT and SNEGSKA (reference sequence). V was shortened by 6 bases and J by 7 bases, with 12 bases between the two germline ends.

The sample taken for sequencing was peripheral blood or thyroid tissue (not recorded which). The receptor's source is an adult man with Graves' hyperthyroidism. This chain links TRBV20-1 with TRBJ1-4; TRBD1 might be the D (5 bases). This CDR3 is CSADMGGEKLFF. CDR3 DNA sequence: TGCAGTGCGGACATGGGCGGTGAAAAACTGTTTTTT.